In its sample, the clone carrying this TCR beta chain was seen once. With 8 bases removed from V and 4 bases from J, the gap between germline ends came to 17 bases. This CDR3 has 14 residues. Per germline, CDR1 MDHEN and CDR2 SYDVKM. Profiling relied on immunoSEQ multiplex PCR, and the TCRdb table lists in-frame clones only, not all of them. The table records under 250,000 clones, around 86% of them present only once. The data derive from a study of blood T cell repertoires in COVID-19. The sequenced sample consisted of peripheral blood. The J gene is TRBJ2-5, the V gene TRBV28; a weak D match, TRBD1 (5 bases). The receptor's source is a man in his 60s who had recovered from COVID-19. The CDR3 region has the DNA TGTGCCAGCTCTTCCCCGGACAAGCTAGAGACCCAGTACTTC. Encoded protein: CASSSPDKLETQYF.